Below are 12 T cell receptor beta chains sequenced from a single sample in a study of CD8+ T cells in alopecia areata. RNA was extracted and reverse transcribed into cDNA as the sequencing template. TCRdb keeps only in-frame clones here, not all; method: immunoSEQ multiplex PCR. The sample holds some 100,000 clones, 35% to 40% seen once. The material sequenced was CD4+ T cells sorted from blood. The receptors stem from a human donor with alopecia areata.

This clone was counted between two and nine times. The V gene is TRBV29-1, the J gene TRBJ2-1, with TRBD2 identical over 9 bases. V lost 3 bases and J lost 7; bases outside the gene matches: 4. Germline CDR1 reads SQVTM; CDR2 reads ANQGSEA. The CDR3 sequence is 13 residues long. This CDR3 is CSVELAGRNEQFF. CDR3 DNA sequence: TGCAGCGTTGAGCTAGCGGGGCGAAATGAGCAGTTCTTC.

This clone was seen a handful of times. This chain uses TRBV29-1 with TRBJ2-7, with TRBD1 identical over 7 bases. Germline CDR1 reads SQVTM; CDR2 reads ANQGSEA. The length of the CDR3 is 12 residues. The trim removed 5 bases at V and 3 bases at J, leaving 4 bases unmatched. The CDR3 DNA reads as TGCAGCGTTACAGGGGAAGGCTACGAGCAGTACTTC. It is translated as CSVTGEGYEQYF.

Concerning this clone itself: The same CDR3 can be traced to other DNA sequences in this sample. The CDR3 DNA sequence: TGTGCCTGGAGTCCTGGGGCCAACGTCCTGACTTTC. Translation gives CAWSPGANVLTF. The chain joins TRBV30 to TRBJ2-6; D is uncertain. The CDR3 contains 12 residues. From germline, CDR1 is GTSNPN and CDR2 SVGIG (reference sequence). Trimming left V 2 bases short and J 2 bases short, with 1 base between.

This clone appeared a few times. The genes are TRBV5-1 and TRBJ2-2, with D unresolved. Per the germline V gene, CDR1 is SGHRS and CDR2 is YFSETQ. The CDR3 is 15 residues long. With 4 bases removed from V and 2 bases from J, the gap between germline ends came to 12 bases. The CDR3 is CASSLEWGNTGELFF. CDR3 in DNA: TGCGCCAGCAGCCTCGAGTGGGGTAACACCGGGGAGCTGTTTTTT.

V usage is TRBV4-1 and J usage is TRBJ2-1; no clear D. CDR1 is MGHRA and CDR2 is YSYEKL in the germline V gene. CDR3 length: 15 residues. V was shortened by 3 bases and J by 4 bases, with 13 bases between the two germline ends. The CDR3 protein is CASSQAELLYNEQFF. DNA of the CDR3: TGCGCCAGCAGCCAGGCCGAACTGCTTTACAATGAGCAGTTCTTC.

The CDR3 protein is CASGGLGTDTQYF. The CDR3 bases are TGCGCCAGCGGGGGACTAGGCACAGATACGCAGTATTTT. This rearrangement joins TRBV4-1 to TRBJ2-3; TRBD2 agrees at 8 bases. Germline V lookup: CDR1 MGHRA, CDR2 YSYEKL. The V gene end was trimmed by 8 bases and the J gene end by 1 base; junction bases not matched to a gene: 2. The CDR3 contains 13 residues.

The CDR3 coding sequence is TGTGCCAGCAGCCGTGACAGGGGGAACACCGGGGAGCTGTTTTTT. This codes for CASSRDRGNTGELFF. The chain carries TRBV6-5 and TRBJ2-2; 8 nucleotides align to TRBD1. Losses at the gene ends were 6 bases for V and 1 base for J; bases not matched to a gene: 4. Germline CDR1 and CDR2: MNHEY and SVGAGI. The CDR3 sequence is 15 residues long.

The gene calls are TRBV4-2 and TRBJ2-1; D call uncertain. This CDR3 spans 16 amino acids. Trimming shortened V by 1 base and J by 6 bases, and 16 bases separated the two germline ends. Germline CDR1 reads LGHNA; CDR2 reads YNFKEQ. In DNA, the CDR3 is TGTGCCAGCAGCCAAGCAATGGGCCAAGTCGGCAATGAGCAGTTCTTC. Translating it yields CASSQAMGQVGNEQFF.

V and J are TRBV9 and TRBJ2-1; D is perhaps TRBD2 (6 bases). V was pared by 4 bases and J by 3 bases, with 14 bases between. This CDR3 is built from 15 residues. Germline V lookup: CDR1 SGDLS, CDR2 YYNGEE. The CDR3 loop reads CASSLSGDLYNEQFF. The DNA of the CDR3 is TGTGCCAGCAGCCTTAGCGGAGACCTCTACAATGAGCAGTTCTTC.

The chain recombines TRBV5-1 with TRBJ2-1; 8 positions agree with TRBD2. V lost 1 base to trimming and J lost 5 bases; unmatched junction nucleotides: 5. The CDR3 consists of 15 residues. Germline V gene sequence: CDR1 SGHRS, CDR2 YFSETQ. The CDR3 reads CASSLTSGVNNEQFF. The CDR3 nucleotides read TGCGCCAGCAGCTTGACTAGCGGAGTGAACAATGAGCAGTTCTTC.

The chain links TRBV29-1 to TRBJ1-1; the D is unclear. The CDR3 length is 13 residues. Trimming removed 5 bases at V and 1 base at J, with 11 bases between. Germline assignment: CDR1 SQVTM and CDR2 ANQGSEA. The CDR3 DNA follows: TGCAGCGTTTTAAGGGCAGAGAACACTGAAGCTTTCTTT. This gives the protein CSVLRAENTEAFF. Based on the CDR3 plus reference TRBV29-1 and TRBJ1-1, the full variable domain is SAVISQKPSRDICQRGTSLTIQCQVDSQVTMMFWYRQQPGQSLTLIATANQGSEATYESGFVIDKFPISRPNLTFSTLTVSNMSPEDSSIYLCSVLRAENTEAFFGQGTRLTVV.

This clone showed up just a few times. The chain joins TRBV4-2 to TRBJ2-5, with 10 positions matching TRBD2. Germline assignment: CDR1 LGHNA and CDR2 YNFKEQ. The CDR3 runs to 15 residues. With 2 bases clipped from V and 3 bases from J, the junction kept 3 bases outside the gene matches. The CDR3 DNA reads TGTGCCAGCAGCCAATGGCTAGCGGGGGAAGAGACCCAGTACTTC. Translating it yields CASSQWLAGEETQYF.